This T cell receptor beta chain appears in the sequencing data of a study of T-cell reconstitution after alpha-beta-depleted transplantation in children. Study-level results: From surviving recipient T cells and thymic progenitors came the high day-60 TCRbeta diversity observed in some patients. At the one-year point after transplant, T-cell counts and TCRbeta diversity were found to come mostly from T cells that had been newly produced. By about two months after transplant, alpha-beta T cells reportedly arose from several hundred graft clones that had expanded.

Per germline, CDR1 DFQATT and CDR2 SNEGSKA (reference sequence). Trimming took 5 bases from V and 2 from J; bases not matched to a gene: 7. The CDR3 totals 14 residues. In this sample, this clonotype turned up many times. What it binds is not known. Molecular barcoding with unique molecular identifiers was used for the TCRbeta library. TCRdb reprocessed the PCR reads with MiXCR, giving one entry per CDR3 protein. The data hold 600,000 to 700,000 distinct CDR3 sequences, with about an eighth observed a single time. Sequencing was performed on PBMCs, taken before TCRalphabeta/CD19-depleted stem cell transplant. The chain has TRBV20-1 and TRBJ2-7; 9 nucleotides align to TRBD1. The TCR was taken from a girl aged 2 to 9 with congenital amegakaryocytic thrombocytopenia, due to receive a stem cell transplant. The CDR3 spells CSARPGQGAYEQYF. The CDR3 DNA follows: TGCAGTGCTCGCCCGGGACAGGGAGCCTACGAGCAGTACTTC.